The clone carrying this T cell receptor beta chain showed up just a few times. What it binds is not known. Per the germline V gene, CDR1 is SQVTM and CDR2 is ANQGSEA. With 4 bases clipped from V and 3 bases from J, the junction kept 7 bases outside the gene matches. The CDR3 is made up of 14 amino acids. The data stem from a study of post-analysis software for immune sequencing data. Presence of unique molecular identifiers characterized the TCR beta cDNA libraries. Once about 0.9 to 11 million T cells were used, hundreds of thousands of cDNA molecules resulted. TCRdb re-called the PCR reads with MiXCR, one entry per CDR3 protein. Of a few hundred thousand distinct CDR3 sequences listed, around 36% are singletons. Study-level results: With TRBV5-6, TRBV5-1 and TRBV20-1 included, about five TRBV segments were more frequent in patients than in controls.

The J gene is TRBJ1-2, the V gene TRBV29-1; 8 bases agree with TRBD1. This TCR came from a girl between 2 and 17 years old with multiple sclerosis. Sequencing used blood. Written as DNA, the CDR3 is TGCAGCGTTGGGACAGGGCTGGAGGACTATGGCTACACCTTC. As protein: CSVGTGLEDYGYTF.